Below are 31 T cell receptor beta chains sequenced from a single sample in a study of T-cell reconstitution after alpha-beta-depleted transplantation in children. Unique molecular identifiers were incorporated during preparation of the TCRbeta library. TCRdb passed the PCR reads through MiXCR, listing each CDR3 protein once. The sample records some 310,000 distinct CDR3 sequences, 23% being singletons. This specimen consisted of PBMCs, mostly from graft donor cells, obtained 180 days after TCRalphabeta/CD19-depleted stem cell transplant. These TCRs come from a male patient younger than 18 who had a stem cell transplant for acute lymphoblastic leukemia, so the T cells may come from the graft donor.

This clonotype was observed a few times. The chain has TRBV24-1 and TRBJ2-4; 7 bases line up with TRBD1. Germline-derived CDR1 and CDR2 are KGHDR and SFDVKD. The CDR3 runs 15 residues. V was clipped by 3 bases and J by 2 bases; unmatched bases: 3. The CDR3 loop reads CATSDDRETKNIQYF. CDR3 coding DNA: TGTGCCACCAGTGATGACAGGGAGACCAAAAACATTCAGTACTTC.

This clonotype was found a few times. In nucleotides, the CDR3 is TGTGCCACCAGCGGGGGGCCCACGATCTCAGATACGCAGTATTTT. Amino acids: CATSGGPTISDTQYF. The V gene is TRBV15, the J gene TRBJ2-3; D tentatively reads TRBD1 or TRBD2 (6 bases each). The CDR3 runs 15 residues. Germline V gene data show CDR1 as LNHNV and CDR2 as YYDKDF (reference sequence). The germline V and J ends were trimmed by 5 bases and 4 bases, with 16 bases remaining between them. Drawing the rest from reference TRBV15 and TRBJ2-3, the complete variable domain is DAMVIQNPRYQVTQFGKPVTLSCSQTLNHNVMYWYQQKSSQAPKLLFHYYDKDFNNEADTPDNFQSRRPNTSFCFLDIRSPGLGDTAMYLCATSGGPTISDTQYFGPGTRLTVL.

This clonotype was picked up a small number of times. V and J are TRBV28 and TRBJ2-7; 9 bases map to TRBD2. The V segment lost 3 bases and the J segment 2 bases; nucleotides outside the gene matches: 2. The germline V gene has CDR1 MDHEN and CDR2 SYDVKM. This CDR3 comprises 14 residues. CDR3 protein: CASSFLAGTYEQYF. The CDR3 bases are TGTGCCAGCAGTTTCCTAGCGGGAACCTACGAGCAGTACTTC.

The table lists this clonotype with a few counts. V gene TRBV7-9 combines with J gene TRBJ2-3, with 8 bases fitting TRBD2. The germline V gene has CDR1 SEHNR and CDR2 FQNEAQ (reference sequence). The CDR3 is 14 amino acids. The V segment lost 7 bases and the J segment 2 bases; nucleotides outside the gene matches: 5. CDR3 in amino acids: CASTPGGSTDTQYF. CDR3 sequence (DNA): TGTGCCAGCACCCCGGGGGGGTCCACAGATACGCAGTATTTT. The full variable domain, completed using reference TRBV7-9 and TRBJ2-3, is DTGVSQNPRHKITKRGQNVTFRCDPISEHNRLYWYRQTLGQGPEFLTYFQNEAQLEKSRLLSDRFSAERPKGSFSTLEIQRTEQGDSAMYLCASTPGGSTDTQYFGPGTRLTVL.

This clonotype has more than one count but fewer than ten. The chain has TRBV6-1 and TRBJ1-2; the D gene is possibly TRBD1 (6 bases). CDR1 and CDR2 from the germline V gene are MNHNS and SASEGT. The CDR3 has 13 amino acids. The V and J ends lost 5 bases and 6 bases respectively, with 13 bases between them. CDR3 protein: CASSQHRVDGYTF. For the CDR3, the DNA is TGTGCCAGCAGTCAACACAGGGTTGATGGCTACACCTTC.

This clonotype was counted a few times. For the CDR3, the DNA is TGCAGCGCCCGGGGGCTCTTCAGCACAGATACGCAGTATTTT. Its translation is CSARGLFSTDTQYF. The gene calls are TRBV29-1 and TRBJ2-3; D may correspond to TRBD1 or TRBD2 (6 bases each). Germline lookup yields CDR1 SQVTM and CDR2 ANQGSEA. The V and J ends lost 7 bases and 0 bases respectively, with 14 bases between them. The CDR3 runs to 14 residues.

This clonotype was picked up a small number of times. The genes are TRBV7-9 and TRBJ1-3; D may be TRBD1 (6 bases). CDR1 SEHNR and CDR2 FQNEAQ come from the germline V gene (reference sequence). Trimming took 4 bases from V and 0 from J, leaving 10 bases between them. This CDR3 has 15 amino acids. CDR3 DNA: TGTGCCAGCAGCTCCTCAGGGGTCTCTGGAAACACCATATATTTT. Protein product: CASSSSGVSGNTIYF.

V gene TRBV20-1 combines with J gene TRBJ1-1; D gene uncertain. V gave up 0 bases and J gave up 6 bases, with 14 bases separating them. Germline CDR1 reads DFQATT; CDR2 reads SNEGSKA (reference sequence). CDR3 length: 14 amino acids. CDR3: CSARDPRGRAEAFF. CDR3 sequence (DNA): TGCAGTGCTAGAGATCCGAGAGGGCGGGCTGAAGCTTTCTTT.

The chain employs TRBV10-2 and TRBJ1-1; no reliable D call. Germline V lookup: CDR1 WSHSY, CDR2 SAAADI. The length of the CDR3 is 12 residues. Trimming cost V 4 bases and J 4 bases, with 7 bases left between them. For the CDR3, the DNA is TGCGCCAGCAGTGGACCCAGCACTGAAGCTTTCTTT. Translation gives CASSGPSTEAFF.

V usage is TRBV6-5 and J usage is TRBJ2-2; D may match TRBD1 or TRBD2 (5 bases each). With 2 bases removed from V and 6 bases from J, the gap between germline ends came to 16 bases. The length of the CDR3 is 16 residues. CDR1 is MNHEY, CDR2 SVGAGI, per germline. The CDR3: CASSYPAPWDAGELFF. DNA for the CDR3: TGTGCCAGCAGTTACCCGGCCCCGTGGGACGCCGGGGAGCTGTTTTTT.

In its sample, this clonotype was seen a few times. The chain couples TRBV7-8 to TRBJ2-7; TRBD1 matches at 10 bases. V lost 5 bases to trimming and J lost 4 bases; unmatched junction nucleotides: 11. The germline CDR1 and CDR2 sequences are SGHVS and FQNEAQ. CDR3 length equals 16 residues. In nucleotides, the CDR3 is TGTGCCAGCAGCGCCGCCGGACAGGGGGTTAAGTACGAGCAGTACTTC. Its protein is CASSAAGQGVKYEQYF.

The genes are TRBV27 and TRBJ2-6; D gene ambiguous. V shed 3 bases and J shed 0 bases, with 6 bases lying between them. Germline V gene sequence: CDR1 MNHEY, CDR2 SMNVEV (reference sequence). The CDR3 covers 15 residues. The CDR3 DNA reads as TGTGCCAGCAGTTTCCAGATCTCTGGGGCCAACGTCCTGACTTTC. Translation: CASSFQISGANVLTF.

The chain recombines TRBV10-2 with TRBJ1-5, with 8 bases that match TRBD1. The length of the CDR3 is 13 residues. CDR1 is WSHSY, CDR2 SAAADI, per germline. V lost 10 bases to trimming and J lost 2 bases; unmatched junction nucleotides: 4. This CDR3 is CATGTGRNQPQHF. For the CDR3, the DNA is TGCGCCACCGGGACAGGTCGCAATCAGCCCCAGCATTTT.

This chain joins TRBV14 and TRBJ2-1; no reliable D call. Trimming cost V 1 base and J 2 bases, with 0 bases left between them. The CDR3 covers 12 residues. In germline, CDR1 is SGHDN, CDR2 FVKESK. Written as DNA, the CDR3 is TGTGCCAGCAGCCAAGCCTACAATGAGCAGTTCTTC. Protein: CASSQAYNEQFF.

The table lists this clonotype with a few counts. This chain uses TRBV29-1 with TRBJ1-2; D remains unclear. Germline CDR1 SQVTM, CDR2 ANQGSEA. The V gene lost 3 bases and the J gene lost 0 bases, with 14 bases spanning the gap. CDR3 length: 15 amino acids. The CDR3 DNA sequence: TGCAGCGTTGAGTATTGGGCCAGAACTAACTATGGCTACACCTTC. Its protein is CSVEYWARTNYGYTF.

This clonotype has only a few counts. V and J are TRBV6-5 and TRBJ1-2; D gene unclear. The germline V and J ends were trimmed by 0 bases and 2 bases, with 7 bases remaining between them. This CDR3 has 14 amino acids. CDR1 is MNHEY and CDR2 is SVGAGI in the germline V gene. The CDR3 spells CASSYSRQNYGYTF. The CDR3 coding sequence is TGTGCCAGCAGTTACTCTAGGCAGAACTATGGCTACACCTTC.

The chain links TRBV6-1 to TRBJ2-4; 8 positions match TRBD1. From germline, CDR1 is MNHNS and CDR2 SASEGT. The junction had 15 bases not matched to a gene; V was cut back by 6 bases and J by 11 bases. This CDR3 is built from 15 residues. The CDR3 DNA follows: TGTGCCAGCAGGACTCTTCCCCGGGACAGGATGGTTCAGTACTTC. It specifies CASRTLPRDRMVQYF.

This chain links TRBV12-3 or TRBV12-4 with TRBJ2-3, with 13 bases lining up with TRBD2. Germline trimming cut 5 bases from V and 8 bases from J; bases unmatched to any gene: 7. CDR3 length: 15 amino acids. The CDR3 spells CASSQLAGGPGTQYF. The CDR3 DNA reads TGTGCCAGCAGTCAACTAGCGGGAGGGCCGGGTACGCAGTATTTT.

This chain links TRBV3-1 with TRBJ2-1; 9 bases match TRBD2. CDR3 size: 13 residues. CDR1 LGHDT and CDR2 YNNKEL come from the germline V gene (reference sequence). J gave up 10 bases and V 6 bases, and 7 bases lay outside the gene matches. This chain's CDR3 is CASSRWTSAEQFF. The CDR3 DNA sequence: TGTGCCAGCAGTCGATGGACTAGCGCCGAGCAGTTCTTC.

The chain couples TRBV12-3 or TRBV12-4 to TRBJ2-3, with 8 bases matching TRBD2. V was pared by 3 bases and J by 0 bases, with 2 bases of the junction left unmatched. CDR3 size: 15 residues. The CDR3 sequence is CASSLSGSSTDTQYF. The CDR3 DNA reads TGTGCCAGCAGTTTGAGCGGGAGCAGCACAGATACGCAGTATTTT.

This clonotype was seen only once. The chain couples TRBV2 to TRBJ2-1; 13 nucleotides agree with TRBD2. V shed 6 bases and J 9 bases; nucleotides not matched to a gene: 8. Germline V gene sequence: CDR1 SNHLY, CDR2 FYNNEI. The CDR3 extends over 15 amino acids. This chain's CDR3 is CASRYTSGRAGEQFF. CDR3 bases: TGTGCCAGCAGGTATACTAGCGGGAGGGCAGGTGAGCAGTTCTTC. Complete variable domain (other parts from reference TRBV2 and TRBJ2-1): EPEVTQTPSHQVTQMGQEVILRCVPISNHLYFYWYRQILGQKVEFLVSFYNNEISEKSEIFDDQFSVERPDGSNFTLKIRSTKLEDSAMYFCASRYTSGRAGEQFFGPGTRLTVL.

In this sample, this clonotype turned up a few times. This chain uses TRBV5-1 with TRBJ2-1, with no clear D. The CDR3 is made up of 15 amino acids. V was clipped by 1 base and J by 9 bases, with 17 bases between them. Germline V CDR1 and CDR2: SGHRS, YFSETQ. The CDR3 loop is CASSLLVASVSEQFF. CDR3 DNA sequence: TGCGCCAGCAGCTTGTTAGTAGCCTCTGTGAGTGAGCAGTTCTTC.

The chain recombines TRBV10-1 with TRBJ2-1; the match to TRBD2 covers 13 bases. The germline CDR1 and CDR2 sequences are WNHNN and SYGVQD (reference sequence). The CDR3 has 17 amino acids. V was pared by 3 bases and J by 8 bases, with 10 bases of the junction left unmatched. CDR3 residues: CASSDRKTSGRYYEQFF. The CDR3 DNA reads as TGCGCCAGCAGTGACCGTAAGACTAGCGGGAGGTACTATGAGCAGTTCTTC.

This chain links TRBV5-1 with TRBJ2-7, with D unclear. V dropped 0 bases and J dropped 3 bases, with 10 bases sitting between them. Germline assignment: CDR1 SGHRS and CDR2 YFSETQ. There are 14 residues in the CDR3. The CDR3 bases are TGCGCCAGCAGCTTGGTCACGCCTAGCTACGAGCAGTACTTC. Translation: CASSLVTPSYEQYF.

The table lists this clonotype with a count of one. The CDR3 region is CASSPPLNEQFF. DNA of the CDR3: TGTGCCAGCAGCCCCCCCCTAAATGAGCAGTTCTTC. This chain links TRBV7-9 with TRBJ2-1, with unresolved D. V was shortened by 5 bases and J by 7 bases, with 9 bases between the two germline ends. CDR3 length equals 12 residues. Germline V gene lookup returns CDR1 SEHNR and CDR2 FQNEAQ (reference sequence).

The V and J genes are TRBV5-5 and TRBJ2-5; D is ambiguous. V lost 0 bases to trimming and J lost 5 bases, with 14 bases between them. The CDR3 consists of 15 residues. CDR1 is SGHKS, CDR2 YYEKEE, per germline (reference sequence). The CDR3 here is CASSLGLSSAETQYF. DNA of the CDR3: TGTGCCAGCAGCTTGGGCCTCTCCTCGGCGGAGACCCAGTACTTC.

The chain recombines TRBV5-8 with TRBJ1-2; D perhaps matches TRBD1 (5 bases). The V end was cut by 5 bases, the J end by 4 bases, with 18 bases between. CDR1 SGHTS and CDR2 YDEGEE come from the germline V gene. CDR3 length: 15 amino acids. This CDR3 reads CASSLRDGDRYGYTF. In DNA, the CDR3 is TGTGCCAGCAGTCTACGGGACGGTGACCGCTATGGCTACACCTTC.

This chain links TRBV20-1 with TRBJ2-7, with TRBD2 matching 8 bases. The germline CDR1 and CDR2 sequences are DFQATT and SNEGSKA (reference sequence). The CDR3 consists of 14 residues. The V gene end was trimmed by 3 bases and the J gene end by 2 bases; junction bases not matched to a gene: 6. For the CDR3, the DNA is TGCAGTGCTAGCGAGCGGGAGAGGACCTACGAGCAGTACTTC. It yields the protein CSASERERTYEQYF.

This chain joins TRBV6-5 and TRBJ2-3, with D perhaps assigned TRBD1 or TRBD2 (7 bases each). Trimming removed 1 base from V and 6 bases from J, with 23 bases in between. The length of the CDR3 is 18 residues. Germline CDR1 MNHEY, CDR2 SVGAGI. Written as DNA, the CDR3 is TGTGCCAGCAGTTACTACGCGGGGGCTTCAGGGGGGGCGGATACGCAGTATTTT. Translation gives CASSYYAGASGGADTQYF.

The gene calls are TRBV20-1 and TRBJ1-6; TRBD1 matches 8 bases. The J segment lost 10 bases and the V segment lost 6 bases, leaving 14 bases of the junction unmatched. The CDR3 totals 15 residues. Germline assignment: CDR1 DFQATT and CDR2 SNEGSKA (reference sequence). The CDR3 is CSAKRTGQGKSPLHF. The CDR3 coding sequence is TGCAGTGCCAAAAGAACAGGACAGGGAAAGTCACCCCTCCACTTT.

This clonotype appeared a few times. This chain links TRBV2 with TRBJ2-1, with 10 nucleotides matching TRBD1. There are 14 residues in the CDR3. The V and J ends lost 6 bases and 8 bases, in that order; junction bases with no gene match: 7. The germline gives CDR1 SNHLY, CDR2 FYNNEI. The CDR3 loop reads CASRSGQGLDEQFF. The DNA for the CDR3 is TGTGCCAGCAGATCGGGACAGGGGCTAGATGAGCAGTTCTTC.